This T cell receptor (beta chain) was recovered during a study of a mutant IDH1 vaccine in newly diagnosed glioma. At the level of the study: Receipt of radiotherapy, temozolomide, or both preceded the study, and most received both. Study conclusions and caveats: Altogether, 93.3% of patients exhibited vaccine-induced immune responses.

Germline CDR1 is SGHRS and CDR2 is YFSETQ. This CDR3 has 14 residues. J gave up 6 bases and V 4 bases, and 6 bases lay outside the gene matches. Time point: baseline, week 1 (first vaccination visit). Sample treatment: pre-vaccination baseline after standard-of-care therapy. New astrocytomas of WHO grade 3 or 4 that were IDH1-mutant and ATRX-lost were found in the donors. As concerns this clone: Its antigen is as yet unknown.

Profiling relied on immunoSEQ multiplex PCR, and the TCRdb table lists in-frame clones only, not all of them. The table lists over 30,000 clones, over 60% of them singletons. V gene TRBV5-1 combines with J gene TRBJ2-4; 8 bases agree with TRBD1. The specimen was peripheral blood mononuclear cells (PBMCs), collected from a glioma patient treated with radiotherapy, temozolomide or both. The receptor was derived from a man between 45 and 60 years old with glioma. Some clones in this sample may be carry-over from other donors' samples. The CDR3 DNA reads TGCGCCAGCAGCCCGGACAGGGTGAGAAACATTCAGTACTTC. The encoded protein is CASSPDRVRNIQYF.